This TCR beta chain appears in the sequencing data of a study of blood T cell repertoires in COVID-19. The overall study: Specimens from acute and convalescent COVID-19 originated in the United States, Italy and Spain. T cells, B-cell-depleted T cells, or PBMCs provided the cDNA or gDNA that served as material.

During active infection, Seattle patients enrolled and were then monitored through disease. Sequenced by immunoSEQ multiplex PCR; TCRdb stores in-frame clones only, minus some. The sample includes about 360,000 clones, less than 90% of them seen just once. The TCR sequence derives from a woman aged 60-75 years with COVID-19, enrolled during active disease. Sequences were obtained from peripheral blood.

This CDR3 reads CASSIPRAGGDTEAFF. The CDR3 DNA is TGTGCCAGTAGTATACCTCGTGCAGGGGGAGACACTGAAGCTTTCTTT. The V call is TRBV19, the J call TRBJ1-1; 7 bases are shared with TRBD1. Germline CDR1 LNHDA, CDR2 SQIVND (reference sequence). The CDR3 sequence is 16 residues long. Trimming removed 2 bases from V and 3 bases from J; junction bases left unmatched: 9.